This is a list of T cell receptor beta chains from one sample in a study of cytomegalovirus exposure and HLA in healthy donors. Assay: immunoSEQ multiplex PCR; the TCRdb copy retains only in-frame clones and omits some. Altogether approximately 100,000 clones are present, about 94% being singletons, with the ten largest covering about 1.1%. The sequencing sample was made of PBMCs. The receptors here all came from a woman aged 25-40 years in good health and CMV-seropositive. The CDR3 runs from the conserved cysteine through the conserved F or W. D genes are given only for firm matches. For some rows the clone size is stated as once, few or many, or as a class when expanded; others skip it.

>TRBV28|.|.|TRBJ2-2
CASRMGGAGELFF
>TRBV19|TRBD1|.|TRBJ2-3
CASSTNRGRDTQYF
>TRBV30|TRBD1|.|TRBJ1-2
CAWSGTGGYTF
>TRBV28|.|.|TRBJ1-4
CASSSDGRREKLFF
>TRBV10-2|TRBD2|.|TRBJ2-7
CASSRLAGDYEQYF
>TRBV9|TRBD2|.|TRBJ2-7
CASSVGTSGGYEQYF
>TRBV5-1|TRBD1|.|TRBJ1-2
CASKIPTGSRYTF
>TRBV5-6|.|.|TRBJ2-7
CASSFRGTGSYEQYF
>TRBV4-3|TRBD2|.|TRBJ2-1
CASSTGTSGRTYNEQFF
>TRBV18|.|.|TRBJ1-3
CASSTGSGGNTIYF
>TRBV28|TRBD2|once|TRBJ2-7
CASSLWASGRAREQYF
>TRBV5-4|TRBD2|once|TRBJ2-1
CASSLTSAAYNEQFF
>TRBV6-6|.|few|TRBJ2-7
CASTLDSLYEQYF
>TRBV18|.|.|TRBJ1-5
CASSPQGSNQPQHF
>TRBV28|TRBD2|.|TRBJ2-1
CASSLLAGGSYNEQFF
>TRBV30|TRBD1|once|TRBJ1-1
CAWSRTGVITEAFF
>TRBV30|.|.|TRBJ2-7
CAWRGDSGGYEQYF
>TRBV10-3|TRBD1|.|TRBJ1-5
CAISESDRGRNQPQHF
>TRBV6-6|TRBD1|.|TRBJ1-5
CASLEGASNQPQHF
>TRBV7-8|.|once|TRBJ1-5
CASSPNTGSNQPQHF
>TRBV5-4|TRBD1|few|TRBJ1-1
CASSIRQGAFTEAFF
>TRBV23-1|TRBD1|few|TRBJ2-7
CASSQPSTRCRGSGAEQYF
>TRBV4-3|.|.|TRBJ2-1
CASSQDLSFSYNEQFF
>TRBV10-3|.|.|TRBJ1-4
CAVGQTNEKLFF
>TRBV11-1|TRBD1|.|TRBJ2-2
CASSRYRGRAGELFF
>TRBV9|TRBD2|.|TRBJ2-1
CASSSEPPGLAGQQNYNEQFF
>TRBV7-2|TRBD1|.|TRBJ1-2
CASSEGAGGYGYTF
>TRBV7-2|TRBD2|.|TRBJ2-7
CASSLPGLAGRYEQYF